The 29 T cell receptor beta chains listed next were all sequenced from one sample in a study of T cell responses to AZD1222 COVID-19 vaccine (dated by TCRdb to 2020 to 2023). The library was built by means of the immunoSEQ multiplex PCR assay. TCRdb holds this immuneACCESS table with in-frame rearrangements only. Some clones are missing; in checked studies, unresolved V genes explain under half, and the rest has no known cause. Within this sample are fewer than 200,000 clones, with over 80% of them counted one time only. About 6.1% of the sample is in the top ten clones. Interpreted using the paper, the time point label stands for: baseline before first vaccination. Source: peripheral blood, taken on day 0 of AZD1222 vaccination. The receptors stem from an adult in good health.

The chain couples TRBV6-5 to TRBJ1-5, with 7 bases matching TRBD1. Germline CDR1 and CDR2: MNHEY and SVGAGI. This CDR3 spans 16 amino acids. After removal of 0 bases from V and 5 bases from J, the junction contained 7 bases not matched to a gene. The CDR3 nucleotides read TGTGCCAGCAGTTACTCCTCGGAGGGGGCAGATCAGCCCCAGCATTTT. Residues: CASSYSSEGADQPQHF.

The chain joins TRBV14 to TRBJ2-2; D is unresolved. Trimming stripped 0 bases from V and 0 bases from J, with 2 bases between. The CDR3 spans 14 residues. Germline V gene lookup returns CDR1 SGHDN and CDR2 FVKESK. The CDR3 sequence is CASSQDPNTGELFF. The CDR3 DNA reads TGTGCCAGCAGCCAAGATCCGAACACCGGGGAGCTGTTTTTT.

This rearrangement joins TRBV6-6 to TRBJ2-2, with TRBD2 identical over 10 bases. In germline, CDR1 is MNHNY, CDR2 SVGAGI (reference sequence). The CDR3 is 14 residues long. Trimming at V came to 0 bases and at J to 8 bases, leaving 0 bases not matched to a gene. In nucleotides, the CDR3 is TGTGCCAGCAGTTACTCGACTAGCGGGGGGGAGCTGTTTTTT. This translates into CASSYSTSGGELFF.

This chain links TRBV3-1 (or the pseudogene TRBV3-2) with TRBJ1-5; D remains ambiguous. The germline V gene encodes CDR1 LGHDT and CDR2 YNNKEL (reference sequence). This CDR3 has 15 residues. V was clipped by 0 bases and J by 1 base, with 7 bases between them. The CDR3 DNA is TGTGCCAGCAGCCAAGAGTTTGGCAGCAATCAGCCCCAGCATTTT. Translated, it gives CASSQEFGSNQPQHF.

The V gene is TRBV3-1 (or the pseudogene TRBV3-2), the J gene TRBJ1-2; TRBD1 matches at 8 bases. Germline CDR1 reads LGHDT; CDR2 reads YNNKEL (reference sequence). The CDR3 is made up of 13 amino acids. J was trimmed by 6 bases and V by 4 bases; bases with no gene match: 4. CDR3 DNA: TGTGCCAGCAGCCCCAGGACAGGGAATGGCTACACCTTC. It codes for CASSPRTGNGYTF.

This chain links TRBV10-3 with TRBJ1-2; D uncertain. Per the germline V gene, CDR1 is ENHRY and CDR2 is SYGVKD. The CDR3 length is 14 residues. The V end lost 4 bases, the J end lost 1 base, and 10 bases lay between the germline ends. In DNA, the CDR3 is TGTGCCATCAGTGGAACGTCTAGTAACTATGGCTACACCTTC. Translating gives CAISGTSSNYGYTF.

The CDR3 nucleotides are TGTGCCAGCAGCTTACAGGGAAGCAATCAGCCCCAGCATTTT. This translates into CASSLQGSNQPQHF. The chain joins TRBV7-9 to TRBJ1-5, with a weak D call TRBD1 (5 bases). The germline CDR1 and CDR2 sequences are SEHNR and FQNEAQ (reference sequence). Trimming took off 2 bases at V and 1 base at J, with 6 bases between the two ends. The CDR3 length is 14 residues.

This clone was seen more than once but under ten times. The chain employs TRBV19 and TRBJ1-5; 10 bases align to TRBD1. This CDR3 is 16 amino acids long. CDR1 and CDR2 (germline): LNHDA, SQIVND (reference sequence). V shed 3 bases, J shed 7 bases, and the junction held 9 bases outside the gene matches. DNA for the CDR3: TGTGCCAGTAGTATTAAAACGGGACAGGGGACCCAGCCCCAGCATTTT. It specifies CASSIKTGQGTQPQHF. The whole variable domain, filled in from reference TRBV19 and TRBJ1-5, reads DGGITQSPKYLFRKEGQNVTLSCEQNLNHDAMYWYRQDPGQGLRLIYYSQIVNDFQKGDIAEGYSVSREKKESFPLTVTSAQKNPTAFYLCASSIKTGQGTQPQHFGDGTRLSIL.

The V gene is TRBV5-5, the J gene TRBJ2-5; no clear D gene. Trimming cost V 1 base and J 4 bases, with 8 bases left between them. Germline CDR1 SGHKS, CDR2 YYEKEE (reference sequence). This CDR3 has 13 amino acids. The CDR3 here is CASSLWWAETQYF. CDR3 DNA: TGTGCCAGCAGCTTGTGGTGGGCAGAGACCCAGTACTTC.

The rearrangement links TRBV28 to TRBJ1-1; 9 nucleotides agree with TRBD1. The V gene end was trimmed by 7 bases and the J gene end by 5 bases; junction bases not matched to a gene: 8. CDR1 MDHEN and CDR2 SYDVKM come from the germline V gene. The CDR3 has 14 amino acids. The CDR3 loop is CASTGQGPRTEAFF. DNA for the CDR3: TGTGCCAGCACAGGACAGGGGCCGCGGACTGAAGCTTTCTTT. Filled out from reference TRBV28 and TRBJ1-1, the complete variable domain reads DVKVTQSSRYLVKRTGEKVFLECVQDMDHENMFWYRQDPGLGLRLIYFSYDVKMKEKGDIPEGYSVSREKKERFSLILESASTNQTSMYLCASTGQGPRTEAFFGQGTRLTVV.

The CDR3 here is CSASLWEADEQFF. CDR3 bases: TGCAGTGCTAGTCTGTGGGAGGCGGATGAGCAGTTCTTC. V and J are TRBV20-1 and TRBJ2-1; D might be TRBD2 (6 bases). The CDR3 totals 13 residues. CDR1 DFQATT and CDR2 SNEGSKA come from the germline V gene (reference sequence). V shed 3 bases and J shed 8 bases, with 14 bases lying between them.

The CDR3 protein is CAGRQDPNTGELFF. The CDR3 nucleotides are TGTGCTGGACGACAGGATCCGAACACCGGGGAGCTGTTTTTT. The chain couples TRBV30 to TRBJ2-2; weak D call: TRBD1 (6 bases). Germline V lookup: CDR1 GTSNPN, CDR2 SVGIG (reference sequence). The CDR3 is 14 amino acids.

This clone was seen only once. The chain links TRBV7-8 to TRBJ2-7; 10 bases line up with TRBD1. Germline CDR1 and CDR2: SGHVS and FQNEAQ. The CDR3 spans 16 residues. V shed 5 bases, J shed 1 base, and the junction held 8 bases outside the gene matches. The CDR3 loop reads CASSRPGQGRSYEQYF. CDR3 bases: TGTGCCAGCAGCAGGCCGGGACAGGGGAGGTCCTACGAGCAGTACTTC.

As to this clone: One end of the junction varies from germline; a read error may be responsible. The chain has TRBV4-2 and TRBJ2-3, with a possible D match to TRBD2 (6 bases). This CDR3 contains 17 residues. Per germline, CDR1 LGHNA and CDR2 YNFKEQ. This CDR3 is CTSSQEVGGRLTDTQYF. The CDR3 DNA is TGTACCAGCAGCCAAGAGGTGGGGGGACGACTCACAGATACGCAGTATTTT.

The chain employs TRBV28 and TRBJ1-5; 10 nucleotides line up with TRBD1. The CDR3 has 16 amino acids. CDR1 is MDHEN and CDR2 is SYDVKM in the germline V gene. The junction had 6 bases not matched to a gene; V was cut back by 6 bases and J by 1 base. CDR3 sequence reads: CASSTPGQGSNQPQHF. The CDR3 coding sequence is TGTGCCAGCAGCACTCCGGGACAGGGGAGCAATCAGCCCCAGCATTTT.

V is TRBV6-6 and J is TRBJ2-1; 13 nucleotides match TRBD2. Looked up from germline, CDR1 is MNHNY and CDR2 is SVGAGI (reference sequence). The CDR3 runs to 16 residues. The J segment lost 7 bases and the V segment lost 5 bases, leaving 8 bases of the junction unmatched. Written as DNA, the CDR3 is TGTGCCAGCAGTCCCTGGACTAGCGGGAGCGTGAATGAGCAGTTCTTC. This encodes CASSPWTSGSVNEQFF.

J is TRBJ2-3 and V is TRBV19, with 9 nucleotides matching TRBD1. The CDR3 runs to 18 residues. Germline CDR1 reads LNHDA; CDR2 reads SQIVND (reference sequence). Trimming at V came to 6 bases and at J to 1 base, leaving 14 bases not matched to a gene. CDR3 protein: CASRSEGQGTGRTDTQYF. The DNA for the CDR3 is TGTGCCAGTAGATCGGAGGGACAGGGAACCGGACGCACAGATACGCAGTATTTT.

The chain carries TRBV10-3 and TRBJ1-6; weak D call: TRBD1 (5 bases). This CDR3 contains 12 residues. Germline V lookup: CDR1 ENHRY, CDR2 SYGVKD. V shed 3 bases and J shed 10 bases, with 7 bases lying between them. For the CDR3, the DNA is TGTGCCATCAGTGAAAGGGGCTCACCCCTCCACTTT. Residues: CAISERGSPLHF.

This clone has just one count. The chain is built from TRBV25-1 and TRBJ1-1; D uncertain. V gave up 3 bases and J gave up 0 bases, with 11 bases separating them. The CDR3 contains 15 residues. Germline CDR1 reads MGHDK; CDR2 reads SYGVNS. This chain's CDR3 is CASSDKGALNTEAFF. For the CDR3, the DNA is TGTGCCAGCAGTGATAAGGGCGCCTTGAACACTGAAGCTTTCTTT.

The chain is built from TRBV6-5 and TRBJ1-2; the D gene is possibly TRBD1 (5 bases). V lost 2 bases and J lost 4, with 11 bases in between. The CDR3 has 14 residues. Looked up from germline, CDR1 is MNHEY and CDR2 is SVGAGI. Here the CDR3 DNA reads TGTGCCAGCAGTTACCTGGGGGGAGGCTATGGCTACACCTTC. Translated, it gives CASSYLGGGYGYTF.

The genes are TRBV21-1 and TRBJ1-6; the table's TRBD1 call for D was not verified on the DNA. TRBV21-1 is a pseudogene. CDR3 length: 20 residues. The CDR3, as DNA: TGTGCCAGCAGCAAATACCCGAGACAGCTTCAGGAAATTTATAATTCACCCCTCCACTTT. As protein: CASSKYPRQLQEIYNSPLHF.

This chain joins TRBV6-2 or TRBV6-3 and TRBJ1-2, with D possibly being TRBD1 (6 bases). The CDR3 runs 14 residues. Trimming removed 6 bases from V and 6 bases from J, with 17 bases in between. Germline V lookup: CDR1 MNHEY, CDR2 SVGEGT. The CDR3: CASSTDRPLNGYTF. The CDR3 DNA follows: TGTGCCAGCAGCACCGACAGGCCCCTCAATGGCTACACCTTC.

V and J are TRBV6-1 and TRBJ2-7, with unresolved D. V gave up 0 bases and J gave up 10 bases, with 7 bases separating them. The CDR3 runs to 11 residues. Germline V CDR1 and CDR2: MNHNS, SASEGT. Here the CDR3 reads CASSEASQQYF. DNA for the CDR3: TGTGCCAGCAGTGAAGCTAGCCAACAGTACTTC.

The genes are TRBV6-5 and TRBJ1-2, with D perhaps matching TRBD1 (5 bases). The germline gives CDR1 MNHEY, CDR2 SVGAGI. V lost 4 bases and J lost 0, with 12 bases in between. CDR3 size: 15 residues. The CDR3 spells CASSSQGGANYGYTF. CDR3 nucleotide sequence: TGTGCCAGCAGTTCCCAGGGAGGAGCTAACTATGGCTACACCTTC.

This CDR3 is CASSYSDRGVNTIYF. The CDR3 DNA sequence: TGTGCCAGCAGTTACTCGGACAGGGGGGTTAACACCATATATTTT. The V call is TRBV6-5, the J call TRBJ1-3, with 10 bases lining up with TRBD1. Germline values: CDR1 MNHEY, CDR2 SVGAGI. Losses at the gene ends were 0 bases for V and 7 bases for J; bases not matched to a gene: 3. The CDR3 consists of 15 residues.

The chain combines TRBV2 with TRBJ1-6; 9 bases align to TRBD1. This CDR3 contains 15 residues. The ends lost 6 bases at V and 5 bases at J; junction bases unmatched: 5. From germline, CDR1 is SNHLY and CDR2 FYNNEI. CDR3 in DNA: TGTGCCAGCAGCCGGGGACAGGGCCATAATTCACCCCTCCACTTT. This codes for CASSRGQGHNSPLHF. The full variable domain, with the rest looked up from reference TRBV2 and TRBJ1-6, is EPEVTQTPSHQVTQMGQEVILRCVPISNHLYFYWYRQILGQKVEFLVSFYNNEISEKSEIFDDQFSVERPDGSNFTLKIRSTKLEDSAMYFCASSRGQGHNSPLHFGNGTRLTVT.

The CDR3, as DNA: TGTGCCAGTAGGGACAGGGGGCGAGAAAAACTGTTTTTT. It specifies CASRDRGREKLFF. The V and J genes are TRBV19 and TRBJ1-4; 11 bases align to TRBD1. The trim removed 6 bases at V and 8 bases at J, leaving 2 bases unmatched. This CDR3 contains 13 residues. CDR1 LNHDA and CDR2 SQIVND come from the germline V gene (reference sequence).

This chain links TRBV5-1 with TRBJ1-6; D unresolved. Trimming removed 4 bases from V and 13 bases from J, with 12 bases in between. The CDR3 sequence is 12 residues long. In germline, CDR1 is SGHRS, CDR2 YFSETQ. The CDR3 reads CASSQSSWPLHF. The CDR3 coding sequence is TGCGCCAGCAGCCAGTCGAGTTGGCCCCTCCACTTT.

J is TRBJ1-5 and V is TRBV19; D possibly corresponds to TRBD1 (5 bases). The V gene lost 5 bases and the J gene lost 7 bases, with 12 bases spanning the gap. Per the germline V gene, CDR1 is LNHDA and CDR2 is SQIVND (reference sequence). The CDR3 sequence is 13 residues long. The CDR3, as DNA: TGTGCCAGTAGTTGGCAGGGTGAACAGCCCCAGCATTTT. Its translation: CASSWQGEQPQHF.